These 17 T cell receptor beta chains originate from one sample sequenced in a study of vaccination effects on CD4 cells after COVID-19. ViraFEST used viral peptide pools to expand antigen-specific CD4+ T cells before sequencing. With more than nine days of culture completed, CD4+ T cells were isolated. Vaccine recipients had no previous SARS-CoV-2 infection; their nucleocapsid antibodies were negative. The antigens for these receptors are not known. Assay: immunoSEQ multiplex PCR; the TCRdb copy retains only in-frame clones and omits some. This table holds tens of thousands of clones, about two thirds found once. Source: CD4+ T cells from PBMCs cultured with SARS-CoV-2 spike peptides, taken before COVID-19 vaccination. These receptors all come from a human donor who received a COVID-19 vaccine.

The chain carries TRBV5-8 and TRBJ2-2; 8 nucleotides line up with TRBD1. The germline V gene has CDR1 SGHTS and CDR2 YDEGEE. This CDR3 has 15 residues. Trimming at V came to 2 bases and at J to 5 bases, leaving 5 bases not matched to a gene. DNA of the CDR3: TGTGCCAGCAGCTTTCCCCGGACAGGGACCGGGGAGCTGTTTTTT. Protein: CASSFPRTGTGELFF. The full variable domain, with the rest looked up from reference TRBV5-8 and TRBJ2-2, is EAGVTQSPTHLIKTRGQQATLRCSPISGHTSVYWYQQALGLGLQFLLWYDEGEERNRGNFPPRFSGRQFPNYSSELNVNALELEDSALYLCASSFPRTGTGELFFGEGSRLTVL.

The chain recombines TRBV10-1 with TRBJ2-1, with 10 bases lining up with TRBD2. With V trimmed by 7 bases and J by 6 bases, 9 bases remained unmatched. Germline V gene lookup returns CDR1 WNHNN and CDR2 SYGVQD (reference sequence). This CDR3 has 15 residues. The CDR3 DNA reads TGCGCCAGCATTCGAGAAGCGGGGGGGTTCAATGAGCAGTTCTTC. It translates to CASIREAGGFNEQFF.

V is TRBV28 and J is TRBJ1-6; the D is unclear. V was shortened by 3 bases and J by 7 bases, with 16 bases between the two germline ends. Germline V CDR1 and CDR2: MDHEN, SYDVKM. This CDR3 contains 16 residues. CDR3 sequence: CASSLSPGRTNSPLHF. For the CDR3, the DNA is TGTGCCAGCAGTTTGAGCCCGGGAAGAACCAATTCACCCCTCCACTTT.

V usage is TRBV5-1 and J usage is TRBJ1-4; D is unresolved. CDR3 length: 16 amino acids. The germline gives CDR1 SGHRS, CDR2 YFSETQ. V gave up 4 bases and J gave up 8 bases, with 21 bases separating them. CDR3 residues: CASSPSNPYYEEKLFF. CDR3 sequence (DNA): TGCGCCAGCAGCCCCAGCAACCCGTATTATGAGGAAAAACTGTTTTTT.

The chain joins TRBV5-4 to TRBJ2-3, with TRBD1 as a possible D gene (6 bases). Deletions cut 4 bases from V and 0 bases from J, with 9 bases between. CDR1 SGHNT and CDR2 YYREEE come from the germline V gene (reference sequence). The CDR3 consists of 14 residues. This CDR3 is CASSTDRSTDTQYF. CDR3 in DNA: TGTGCCAGCAGCACAGACAGGAGCACAGATACGCAGTATTTT.

The chain has TRBV27 and TRBJ2-2; D uncertain. CDR3 length: 15 residues. Germline V gives CDR1 MNHEY, CDR2 SMNVEV (reference sequence). V gave up 4 bases and J gave up 0 bases, with 9 bases separating them. The CDR3 DNA is TGTGCCAGCAGTTATGGCGGAACGAACACCGGGGAGCTGTTTTTT. Residues: CASSYGGTNTGELFF.

V is TRBV14 and J is TRBJ2-5, with D maybe TRBD2 (7 bases). The CDR3 has 17 residues. The germline V gene has CDR1 SGHDN and CDR2 FVKESK. V was cut by 1 base and J by 3 bases, with 18 bases left in between. The CDR3 region is CASSQVTSWGTKETQYF. In DNA form, the CDR3 reads TGTGCCAGCAGCCAAGTGACTAGCTGGGGGACAAAAGAGACCCAGTACTTC.

The rearrangement uses TRBV5-5 and TRBJ2-5; possibly TRBD2 for D (7 bases). Germline V gene lookup returns CDR1 SGHKS and CDR2 YYEKEE (reference sequence). Trimming cost V 4 bases and J 4 bases, with 11 bases left between them. This CDR3 region has 13 residues. The CDR3 reads CASSVGGGETQYF. The CDR3, as DNA: TGTGCCAGCAGCGTAGGGGGGGGAGAGACCCAGTACTTC. The variable domain in full, completed from reference TRBV5-5 and TRBJ2-5, reads DAGVTQSPTHLIKTRGQQVTLRCSPISGHKSVSWYQQVLGQGPQFIFQYYEKEERGRGNFPDRFSARQFPNYSSELNVNALLLGDSALYLCASSVGGGETQYFGPGTRLLVL.

A few counts support this clone. J is TRBJ2-5 and V is TRBV6-2 or TRBV6-3, with a possible D match to TRBD2 (6 bases). This CDR3 comprises 16 residues. Trimming removed 2 bases from V and 5 bases from J, with 18 bases in between. The germline V gene has CDR1 MNHEY and CDR2 SVGEGT. In nucleotides, the CDR3 is TGTGCCAGCAGTTACATCGCGGGGTCCCTAGGGGAGACCCAGTACTTC. This sequence encodes CASSYIAGSLGETQYF.

V gene TRBV7-8 combines with J gene TRBJ2-7, with D unresolved. The CDR3 is 14 residues long. Per the germline V gene, CDR1 is SGHVS and CDR2 is FQNEAQ. V was pared by 4 bases and J by 0 bases, with 10 bases between. The CDR3 nucleotides read TGTGCCAGCAGCTCTAAGCCCACCTCCTACGAGCAGTACTTC. Its protein is CASSSKPTSYEQYF.

In this sample, this clone turned up a few times. The rearrangement uses TRBV11-2 and TRBJ2-7; D is perhaps TRBD1 (6 bases). Deletions cut 5 bases from V and 3 bases from J, with 23 bases between. Looked up from germline, CDR1 is SGHAT and CDR2 is FQNNGV. The length of the CDR3 is 17 residues. CDR3 protein: CASSSLVGTRNLYEQYF. DNA of the CDR3: TGTGCCAGCAGCAGCTTGGTCGGGACAAGGAACCTCTACGAGCAGTACTTC.

This chain links TRBV5-1 with TRBJ1-4; no firm D call. The CDR3 extends over 14 amino acids. The ends were cut back, 3 bases at V and 7 bases at J, with 13 bases in the middle. Germline lookup yields CDR1 SGHRS and CDR2 YFSETQ. The chain's CDR3 is CASSWSSRSEKLFF. The CDR3 region has the DNA TGCGCCAGCAGCTGGTCCTCTCGGAGTGAAAAACTGTTTTTT.

Points on this clone: At one boundary the junction diverges from the germline segment, which might be a read error. The rearrangement joins TRBV7-7 to TRBJ1-2; D is ambiguous. In germline, CDR1 is SSHAT, CDR2 FNYEAQ (reference sequence). The CDR3 consists of 12 residues. This CDR3 reads CASSRGPWGYTF. CDR3 sequence (DNA): TGTGCTAGCAGCCGAGGGCCCTGGGGCTACACCTTC.

The gene calls are TRBV28 and TRBJ1-6; 7 bases are shared with TRBD1. Germline V lookup: CDR1 MDHEN, CDR2 SYDVKM. CDR3 length: 14 residues. V dropped 6 bases and J dropped 6; count of bases not matched to a gene: 5. The CDR3 region has the DNA TGTGCCAGCAGGTTGCAGGGGGGTAATTCACCCCTCCACTTT. Translation gives CASRLQGGNSPLHF.

V usage is TRBV2 and J usage is TRBJ1-6; D possibly corresponds to TRBD1 (5 bases). The CDR3 length is 16 residues. Germline V gene data show CDR1 as SNHLY and CDR2 as FYNNEI. V was clipped by 5 bases and J by 0 bases, with 11 bases between them. The CDR3 DNA reads TGTGCCAGCAGTTACAGGAGGAGCTCCTATAATTCACCCCTCCACTTT. It codes for CASSYRRSSYNSPLHF.

V gene TRBV2 combines with J gene TRBJ2-2; D remains unclear. Trimming pared 3 bases from V and 5 bases from J, leaving 7 bases between. CDR1 SNHLY and CDR2 FYNNEI come from the germline V gene. The CDR3 has 13 amino acids. The CDR3 coding sequence is TGTGCCAGCAGTGACCGGCAGACCGGGGAGCTGTTTTTT. This encodes CASSDRQTGELFF.

The V gene is TRBV6-5, the J gene TRBJ1-6; 7 positions match TRBD1. Germline trimming cut 2 bases from V and 5 bases from J; bases unmatched to any gene: 3. The length of the CDR3 is 15 residues. CDR1 and CDR2 (germline): MNHEY, SVGAGI. As DNA, the CDR3 is TGTGCCAGCAGTTACGGGGACAGCCATAATTCACCCCTCCACTTT. Its translation: CASSYGDSHNSPLHF.